The source of this TCR beta chain is a study of T cell responses to AZD1222 COVID-19 vaccine. With respect to this clone: Its specificity is not known.

The V and J ends lost 6 bases and 8 bases, in that order; junction bases with no gene match: 8. This CDR3 has 13 amino acids. Germline V lookup: CDR1 SNHLY, CDR2 FYNNEI. Study-wide findings and caveats: Mapped onto spike, vaccine-associated CD4 TCRs spanned it and were dominant at 160-218 and 743-854. Seropositive at baseline were only 5 or 6 AZD1222 recipients. Donors were chiefly white British, with a greater number of females, and clonal diversity was perhaps underestimated.

The table came from immunoSEQ multiplex PCR; TCRdb's copy has only in-frame clones and leaves some out. The sample yields 18,000 or so clones, around 92% seen once. The receptor's source is an adult who received the AZD1222 COVID-19 vaccine. The material sequenced was peripheral blood, taken 28 days after the second AZD1222 dose. The chain has TRBV2 and TRBJ1-2; TRBD1 agrees at 8 bases. The CDR3 nucleotides read TGTGCCAGCAGAGACAGGGGCCCCTCAGGCTACACCTTC. The encoded protein is CASRDRGPSGYTF.